The 9 T cell receptor beta chains below were found in one sample sequenced in a study of TIL therapy for anti-PD-1-resistant metastatic lung cancer. Sequencing used immunoSEQ v3. The method was immunoSEQ multiplex PCR; TCRdb's version includes in-frame clones alone and lacks a portion of them. The sample holds about 60,000 clones, under 75% seen once. The time point here: pre-treatment sample, taken before nivolumab and TIL therapy. The sequencing used blood, collected at baseline. Every receptor here comes from a person aged 25-79 years with non-small cell lung cancer.

This rearrangement joins TRBV19 to TRBJ1-2; D ambiguous. With 5 bases removed from V and 4 bases from J, the gap between germline ends came to 14 bases. The V gene's germline CDR1 is LNHDA and CDR2 SQIVND (reference sequence). The CDR3 is 14 residues long. In DNA, the CDR3 is TGTGCCAGTAGTCCCCGGGAATCGGGCTATGGCTACACCTTC. This sequence encodes CASSPRESGYGYTF.

Here the CDR3 reads CASSFTGSTDTQYF. The CDR3 coding sequence is TGTGCCAGCAGCTTCACAGGGAGCACAGATACGCAGTATTTT. The chain links TRBV5-4 to TRBJ2-3; TRBD1 is a possible D gene (6 bases). From germline, CDR1 is SGHNT and CDR2 YYREEE (reference sequence). CDR3 size: 14 residues. V was clipped by 2 bases and J by 0 bases, with 7 bases between them.

The chain combines TRBV11-2 with TRBJ2-1, with TRBD2 matching 7 bases. J lost 4 bases, V lost 5 bases, and 5 bases had no gene match. Per germline, CDR1 SGHAT and CDR2 FQNNGV. The CDR3 sequence is 14 residues long. CDR3 residues: CASSRWGGYNEQFF. In DNA, the CDR3 is TGTGCCAGCAGCCGTTGGGGGGGGTACAATGAGCAGTTCTTC.

V gene TRBV6-6 combines with J gene TRBJ2-1; no firm D call. The V gene's germline CDR1 is MNHNY and CDR2 SVGAGI (reference sequence). The CDR3 consists of 14 residues. V was trimmed by 5 bases and J by 0 bases, leaving 8 bases between them. The CDR3 region is CASSLQSSYNEQFF. DNA for the CDR3: TGTGCCAGCAGTCTTCAGAGCTCCTACAATGAGCAGTTCTTC.

The V call is TRBV5-1, the J call TRBJ2-1; perhaps D is TRBD1 or TRBD2 (5 bases each). The CDR3 is made up of 16 amino acids. The germline V gene encodes CDR1 SGHRS and CDR2 YFSETQ. V lost 0 bases and J lost 8, with 18 bases in between. CDR3 in DNA: TGCGCCAGCAGCTTGGCCGATCTCACGGGGCGCGATGAGCAGTTCTTC. Protein sequence: CASSLADLTGRDEQFF. Variable domain in full (rest from reference TRBV5-1 and TRBJ2-1): KAGVTQTPRYLIKTRGQQVTLSCSPISGHRSVSWYQQTPGQGLQFLFEYFSETQRNKGNFPGRFSGRQFSNSRSEMNVSTLELGDSALYLCASSLADLTGRDEQFFGPGTRLTVL.

The chain couples TRBV7-2 to TRBJ2-3; TRBD2 agrees at 9 bases. J was trimmed by 3 bases and V by 2 bases; bases with no gene match: 9. CDR1 and CDR2 from the germline V gene are SGHTA and FQGNSA. The CDR3 is 17 residues long. CDR3 protein: CASSLLTAGGPTDTQYF. CDR3 nucleotide sequence: TGTGCCAGCAGCTTACTGACGGCGGGGGGGCCAACAGATACGCAGTATTTT. Complete variable domain (other parts from reference TRBV7-2 and TRBJ2-3): GAGVSQSPSNKVTEKGKDVELRCDPISGHTALYWYRQSLGQGLEFLIYFQGNSAPDKSGLPSDRFSAERTGGSVSTLTIQRTQQEDSAVYLCASSLLTAGGPTDTQYFGPGTRLTVL.

The gene calls are TRBV11-3 and TRBJ2-3; maybe TRBD2 (5 bases). V was pared by 10 bases and J by 3 bases, with 11 bases between. Per the germline V gene, CDR1 is SGHNT and CDR2 is YENEEA. The length of the CDR3 is 12 residues. This CDR3 is CAIKRDTDTQYF. CDR3 nucleotides: TGTGCCATCAAGAGGGATACAGATACGCAGTATTTT.

V usage is TRBV6-6 and J usage is TRBJ1-1; weak D call: TRBD1 (5 bases). This CDR3 comprises 15 residues. Germline assignment: CDR1 MNHNY and CDR2 SVGAGI (reference sequence). Trimming took 6 bases from V and 1 from J, leaving 15 bases between them. The chain's CDR3 is CASRFSGVGNTEAFF. In nucleotides, the CDR3 is TGTGCCAGCAGGTTCTCGGGGGTGGGGAACACTGAAGCTTTCTTT.

The gene calls are TRBV6-5 and TRBJ1-4; 7 bases fit TRBD1. The CDR3 spans 15 residues. Trimming cost V 2 bases and J 8 bases; bases outside gene matches: 8. Germline V gene sequence: CDR1 MNHEY, CDR2 SVGAGI. CDR3 sequence reads: CASSYESGGDEKLFF. CDR3 bases: TGTGCCAGCAGTTACGAATCAGGGGGTGACGAAAAACTGTTTTTT.